This T cell receptor beta chain comes out of a study of T cells in Graves' hyperthyroidism and ophthalmopathy. Study-level results: The majority of expanded thyroid clonotypes above 0.001 also appeared in blood.

The TCR beta CDR3 regions underwent amplification using RNA transcripts as the source. A set of HTBI primers served as the primers for a first-round RT-PCR of the TCR CDR3. MiXCR, applied by TCRdb to the multiplex PCR reads, yields one record per CDR3 protein. The data show around 300,000 distinct CDR3 sequences, approximately 12% seen once. Between the trimmed V and J ends, which lost 5 bases and 0 bases, there was a span of 23 bases. CDR1 and CDR2 from the germline V gene are MNHNS and SASEGT. The CDR3 spans 19 residues. The study enrolled patients aged 18 to 65 with newly diagnosed hyperthyroidism of under 2 months' duration. Details on this clonotype: Its antigen remains unknown.

This receptor was identified in a woman aged 25 to 45 with Graves' hyperthyroidism that later progressed to Graves' ophthalmopathy. J is TRBJ2-4 and V is TRBV6-1, with D perhaps matching TRBD1 (6 bases). The specimen sequenced was blood. The CDR3 DNA reads as TGTGCCAGCAGTCTATCCTACGAGGACAGAAGTCTAGCCAAAAACATTCAGTACTTC. Its protein product is CASSLSYEDRSLAKNIQYF.